Listed below are T cell receptor beta chains from one sample, sequenced in a study of blood T cell repertoires in COVID-19. Clones were sequenced by immunoSEQ multiplex PCR, and TCRdb holds only the in-frame ones, with some missing. The sample has approximately 170,000 clones, roughly four fifths seen once. What was sequenced was peripheral blood. The receptors derive from a man aged 65 to 79 with active or convalescent COVID-19. Each CDR3 is given with its conserved first and last residue. D genes are given only for firm matches. Expanded clones get a size class; other rows say once, few or many, or leave the size out.

clone_size d_call j_call v_call cdr3_nt cdr3_aa
- - TRBJ2-7 TRBV4-3 TGCGCCAGCAGCCAAGGAGCTGAGCAGTACTTC CASSQGAEQYF
- TRBD1 TRBJ2-5 TRBV30 TGTGCCTGGAGCCGACAGGGGGCTAGTTTTGTTGGGACCCAGTACTTC CAWSRQGASFVGTQYF
- - TRBJ1-4 TRBV30 TGTGCCTGGACGAGGAGACCTAATGAAAAACTGTTTTTT CAWTRRPNEKLFF
few - TRBJ1-4 TRBV15 TGTGCCACCAGCAGAGATCCGACAGCAACTAATGAAAAACTGTTTTTT CATSRDPTATNEKLFF
- TRBD1 TRBJ1-4 TRBV18 TGTGCCAGCTCACCACCGACAGGACAGGGGGCAGGTGAAAAACTGTTTTTT CASSPPTGQGAGEKLFF
- TRBD1 TRBJ1-1 TRBV4-3 TGCGCCAGCAGCCATTCCACAGGGGGGAGTTTGGCTTTCTTT CASSHSTGGSLAFF
- TRBD1 TRBJ1-4 TRBV27 TGTGCCAGCAGTCACCGACAGGACAGGGAAGCGGAAAAACTGTTTTTT CASSHRQDREAEKLFF
- - TRBJ2-4 TRBV7-2 TGTGCCAGCAGCTTAAGACATGGCAGGGCGTTATGGGACATTCAGTACTTC CASSLRHGRALWDIQYF
few - TRBJ1-1 TRBV18 TGTGCCAGCTCACCAAAGACAGGACTCCGAAGGACTGAAGCTTTCTTT CASSPKTGLRRTEAFF
- - TRBJ2-7 TRBV19 TGTGCCAGTAGTAAAGGGCAGGGATCCTACGAGCAGTACTTC CASSKGQGSYEQYF
few - TRBJ2-3 TRBV24-1 TGTGCCGCAGGAGGGAGCACAGATACGCAGTATTTT CAAGGSTDTQYF
- - TRBJ2-6 TRBV2 TGTGCCAGCAGTGAAGCGCAGGAGGGAGCTGGGGCCAACGTCCTGACTTTC CASSEAQEGAGANVLTF
few TRBD1 TRBJ1-1 TRBV6-6 TGTGCCAGCAGTAGGACAGGGACTCTCACTGAAGCTTTCTTT CASSRTGTLTEAFF
- TRBD2 TRBJ2-3 TRBV28 TGTGCCAGCAGTCTCTTGACTAGCGGGTTCACAGATACGCAGTATTTT CASSLLTSGFTDTQYF
- - TRBJ1-1 TRBV5-1 TGCGCCAGCAGCTTGGCCGGGAACACTGAAGCTTTCTTT CASSLAGNTEAFF
- - TRBJ2-5 TRBV9 TGTGCCAGCAGCGTAGGCCGGCAAGAGACCCAGTACTTC CASSVGRQETQYF
once TRBD1 TRBJ1-2 TRBV6-1 TGTGCCAGCAGCCGGACAGGGAACTATGGCTACACCTTC CASSRTGNYGYTF
few - TRBJ1-4 TRBV6-5 TGTGCCAGCAGAAACAGGGTTGCAACTAATGAAAAACTGTTTTTT CASRNRVATNEKLFF
- - TRBJ1-2 TRBV7-9 TGTGCCAGCAGCTTAGAAGTCTCGAGTGGCTACACCTTC CASSLEVSSGYTF
- - TRBJ2-3 TRBV6-5 TGTGCCAGCAGTTACTCCGGGACTTATACAGATACGCAGTATTTT CASSYSGTYTDTQYF
- TRBD1 TRBJ1-2 TRBV28 TGTGCCAGCTCCCCGAACAGGGGGCATGGCTACACCTTC CASSPNRGHGYTF
- - TRBJ2-3 TRBV7-7 TGTGCCAGCATCCCCCGGCAGGGGCCACGTATAGGTACGCAGTATTTT CASIPRQGPRIGTQYF
- - TRBJ1-2 TRBV9 TGTGCCAGCAGCAAACGGGACACCAACTATGGCTACACCTTC CASSKRDTNYGYTF
- - TRBJ1-4 TRBV18 TGTGCCAGCTCCGGGGGTGGTCATGAAAAACTGTTTTTT CASSGGGHEKLFF
- TRBD1 TRBJ1-2 TRBV9 TGTGCCAGCAGCCCAGGGGGCACGAATGGCTACACCTTC CASSPGGTNGYTF
- - TRBJ1-1 TRBV27 TGTGCCAGCAGTCCCGGTGGCGGGAGGAGGACTGAAGCTTTCTTT CASSPGGGRRTEAFF
- - TRBJ1-1 TRBV7-9 TGTGCCAGCACCAAAAGCGAGGCCCCTGGGACTGAAGCTTTCTTT CASTKSEAPGTEAFF
- - TRBJ1-1 TRBV7-2 TGTGCCAGCAGCCCAGGACGAACGGAAGGGGATTTCTTT CASSPGRTEGDFF
- - TRBJ1-5 TRBV6-5 TGTGCCAGCAGACCCTCTTCGCGTAGCAATCAGCCCCAGCATTTT CASRPSSRSNQPQHF
- - TRBJ2-7 TRBV6-1 TGTGCCAGCAGTGAAGATAGCAGGGGTACCTACGAGCAGTACTTC CASSEDSRGTYEQYF
- TRBD1 TRBJ1-2 TRBV29-1 TGCAGCGTTGAAGATCGGAGAGGGGGCAGGTATGGCTACACCTTC CSVEDRRGGRYGYTF
- - TRBJ1-5 TRBV24-1 TGTGCCACCAGCCAGTCAGGGCAACAGCCCCAGCATTTT CATSQSGQQPQHF
- - TRBJ1-1 TRBV19 TGTGCCAGTAGTATGAGCGAGAACACTGAAGCTTTCTTT CASSMSENTEAFF
- TRBD1 TRBJ2-7 TRBV19 TGTGCCAGTAGACAAAGGACAGGGAATGCCGAGCAGTACTTC CASRQRTGNAEQYF
- TRBD1 TRBJ1-2 TRBV5-1 TGCGCCAGCAGCCCGGGACAGGACCTTAACTATGGCTACACCTTC CASSPGQDLNYGYTF
- - TRBJ1-1 TRBV5-1 TGCGCCAGCAGCCTGGAGGGACAGAACACTGAAGCTTTCTTT CASSLEGQNTEAFF
- - TRBJ2-2 TRBV30 TGTGCCTGGAAGGCGGGATGGGTCACCGGGGAGCTGTTTTTT CAWKAGWVTGELFF
- - TRBJ2-7 TRBV6-2/TRBV6-3 TGTGCCAGCAGTTACTCGAAGGACAGTTTCGCCTACGAGCAGTACTTC CASSYSKDSFAYEQYF
- TRBD2 TRBJ2-1 TRBV5-1 TGCGCCAGCAGCCGGAGCGGGGCGAGCTCCTACAATGAGCAGTTCTTC CASSRSGASSYNEQFF
- - TRBJ1-2 TRBV14 TGTGCCAGCAGCCCCGGGAAGGTGGGCTACACCTTC CASSPGKVGYTF
- TRBD1 TRBJ1-2 TRBV5-1 TGCGCCAGCAGCTCGGGACAGGGGAACTATGGCTACACCTTC CASSSGQGNYGYTF
- - TRBJ2-5 TRBV5-6 TGTGCCAGCAGCATGAGGACAGGAGGGCGGGAAGAGACCCAGTACTTC CASSMRTGGREETQYF
- - TRBJ1-4 TRBV7-9 TGTGCCAGCAGCACCGGAGCAACTAATGAAAAACTGTTTTTT CASSTGATNEKLFF
- - TRBJ1-1 TRBV5-1 TGCGCCAGCAGCTTGGTTAGGGGGTACACTGAAGCTTTCTTT CASSLVRGYTEAFF
once TRBD1 TRBJ1-6 TRBV18 TGTGCCAGCTCCGGTCGACAGGGGTCCAATTCACCCCTCCACTTT CASSGRQGSNSPLHF
- TRBD1 TRBJ1-4 TRBV19 TGTGCCAGTAGGGACAGGGGTGGTGAAAAACTGTTTTTT CASRDRGGEKLFF
- - TRBJ2-1 TRBV4-3 TGCGCCAGCAGCCAAGGTTCAGTCTACAATGAGCAGTTCTTC CASSQGSVYNEQFF
- TRBD2 TRBJ2-3 TRBV9 TGTGCCAGCAGCGTAGTAGCGGGACCTACAGATACGCAGTATTTT CASSVVAGPTDTQYF
- TRBD1 TRBJ1-4 TRBV5-1 TGCGCCAGCAGCTTGGGCGGACAGGGAGTGGGAGAAAAACTGTTTTTT CASSLGGQGVGEKLFF
- - TRBJ1-4 TRBV27 TGTGCCAGCAGCAAACGAGGGGAGGAGGGTGAAAAACTGTTTTTT CASSKRGEEGEKLFF
once TRBD1 TRBJ1-5 TRBV9 TGTGCCAGCAGCGGAATCGGGACAGATAATCAGCCCCAGCATTTT CASSGIGTDNQPQHF
few - TRBJ1-5 TRBV5-6 TGTGCCAGCAGCTTGGAGGGGTACGACAATCAGCCCCAGCATTTT CASSLEGYDNQPQHF